This paragraph reports one T cell receptor (beta chain). The antigen is undetermined. The sample comes from a study of OX40 agonist ivuxolimab in advanced cancers. Study in general: Enrolled patients in dose escalation had cancers that were hepatocellular carcinoma, melanoma, renal cell or head and neck cancer.

The CDR3 covers 15 residues. Germline assignment: CDR1 SGHNT and CDR2 YYREEE (reference sequence). The V gene end was trimmed by 5 bases and the J gene end by 4 bases; junction bases not matched to a gene: 5. Study-level results: It was not determined which antigens were specifically recognized by the peripheral T cells that had undergone clonal expansion. Blood T cells, both CD4+ and CD8+, expanded clonally by week 6 at 0.1 to 3.0 mg/kg. Mean expanded clone counts were higher in CD8+ than CD4+ T cells.

Using immunoSEQ multiplex PCR, the repertoire was profiled, and TCRdb retains in-frame clones only, with some absent. The table has about 59,000 clones, 65% to 90% seen once. The sequence was obtained from an adult with an advanced solid tumor such as melanoma, head and neck, liver or kidney cancer. Sequenced here: CD4+ or CD8+ T cells sorted from blood, sampled in a trial of the OX40 agonist ivuxolimab. The chain joins TRBV5-4 to TRBJ2-2; 10 bases are shared with TRBD1. CDR3 in amino acids: CASSDRGLVTGELFF. The CDR3 DNA is TGTGCCAGCAGTGACAGGGGGCTCGTCACCGGGGAGCTGTTTTTT.